This T cell receptor (beta chain) derives from a study of shared clonotypes between healthy human individuals. Measured with immunoSEQ multiplex PCR; TCRdb has only the in-frame clones, and not every one. This sample has approximately 2,000,000 clones, with 93% found just once. This clone was seen just once. What it recognizes is unknown. CD45RO-negative, CCR7-positively selected cells formed the naive CD8 fraction, excluding terminally differentiated effector memory CD45RA+ cells. Whole-study findings and limits: Donor clonotype sharing was expected to depend on sequencing depth. A handful of donors showed sharing of about 5.5% of naive CD4 clonotypes. Collection of samples was limited to blood; tissue repertoires likely differ.

The sample taken for sequencing was naive CD8+ T cells from PBMCs. The TCR sequence derives from a man between 18 and 35 years old in good health. Some clones in this sample may be carry-over from other donors' samples.

The CDR3 spells CASSPRTGLAAGELFF. The CDR3 DNA reads TGTGCCAGCAGCCCTAGGACGGGACTAGCAGCCGGGGAGCTGTTTTTT. The chain combines TRBV11-2 with TRBJ2-2; 9 bases are shared with TRBD2. The CDR3 has 16 residues. The germline V gene encodes CDR1 SGHAT and CDR2 FQNNGV. V was clipped by 5 bases and J by 6 bases; unmatched bases: 10.